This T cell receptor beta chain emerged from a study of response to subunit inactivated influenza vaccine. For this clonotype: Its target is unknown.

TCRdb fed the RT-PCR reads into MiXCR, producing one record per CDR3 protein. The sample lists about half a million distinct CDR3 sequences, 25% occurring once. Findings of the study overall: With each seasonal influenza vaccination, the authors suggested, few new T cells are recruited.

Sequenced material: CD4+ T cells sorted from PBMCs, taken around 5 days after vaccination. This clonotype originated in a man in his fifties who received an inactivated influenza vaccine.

CDR3 sequence: CASSTSKNIQYF. In DNA form, the CDR3 reads TGTGCCAGCAGCACCTCTAAAAACATTCAGTACTTC. J is TRBJ2-4 and V is TRBV12-3 or TRBV12-4; D is unclear. With 6 bases removed from V and 4 bases from J, the gap between germline ends came to 7 bases. The CDR3 contains 12 residues.